These T cell receptor beta chains were read from a single sample in a study of T cells in Graves' hyperthyroidism and ophthalmopathy. TCRdb reanalysed the multiplex PCR reads using MiXCR and keeps one entry per CDR3 protein. The data show about 180,000 distinct CDR3 sequences, approximately 15% seen once. The sequenced sample was blood. These receptors were collected from a woman aged 50 to 60 with Graves' hyperthyroidism. Both conserved end residues are part of each CDR3. D genes are given only for firm matches. Clone size is given for some rows only: seen once, a few or many times, or a class if the clone is expanded.

D gene: TRBD1
clone size: many
CDR3 length: 14
J gene: TRBJ1-1
V gene: TRBV2
CDR3 DNA: TGTGCCAGCAGTGGTCCTACAGGGGGCACTGAAGCTTTCTTT
CDR3 protein: CASSGPTGGTEAFF

D gene: -
clone size: many
CDR3 length: 15
J gene: TRBJ1-1
V gene: TRBV9
CDR3 DNA: TGTGCCAGCAGCCGTTCGGCGGTAGTGGACACTGAAGCTTTCTTT
CDR3 protein: CASSRSAVVDTEAFF

D gene: -
clone size: many
CDR3 length: 14
J gene: TRBJ2-3
V gene: TRBV5-1
CDR3 DNA: TGCGCCAGCAGCCTGGGCTCCCGGCAAGATACGCAGTATTTT
CDR3 protein: CASSLGSRQDTQYF

D gene: -
clone size: many
CDR3 length: 15
J gene: TRBJ1-2
V gene: TRBV3-1
CDR3 DNA: TGTGCCAGCAGCCCGCGATTGGAAACTAACTATGGCTACACCTTC
CDR3 protein: CASSPRLETNYGYTF

D gene: TRBD2
clone size: -
CDR3 length: 17
J gene: TRBJ2-6
V gene: TRBV4-1
CDR3 DNA: TGCGCCAGCAGCCACCTGGGGAGGGACGCTGGGGCCAACGTCCTGACTTTC
CDR3 protein: CASSHLGRDAGANVLTF

D gene: TRBD2
clone size: few
CDR3 length: 22
J gene: TRBJ2-6
V gene: TRBV2
CDR3 DNA: TGTGCCAGCAACCTGGGACTAGCGGGGGATACCAATATTAGCTCTGGGGCCAACGTCCTGACTTTC
CDR3 protein: CASNLGLAGDTNISSGANVLTF

D gene: -
clone size: many
CDR3 length: 16
J gene: TRBJ2-5
V gene: TRBV7-9
CDR3 DNA: TGTGCCAGCAGCTTAGCACGGGCCAGGGCTGAGGGCACCCAGTACTTC
CDR3 protein: CASSLARARAEGTQYF

D gene: -
clone size: many
CDR3 length: 14
J gene: TRBJ1-1
V gene: TRBV6-1
CDR3 DNA: TGTGCCAGCAGTGAAAATGGGGGTACCACTGAAGCTTTCTTT
CDR3 protein: CASSENGGTTEAFF

D gene: -
clone size: -
CDR3 length: 15
J gene: TRBJ1-1
V gene: TRBV18
CDR3 DNA: TGTGCCAGCTCACCAGCGTCCCCGGAGAACACTGAAGCTTTCTTT
CDR3 protein: CASSPASPENTEAFF

D gene: -
clone size: many
CDR3 length: 14
J gene: TRBJ1-1
V gene: TRBV29-1
CDR3 DNA: TGCAGCGCAAGGGGGGGCAAGGGAAGCGCTGAAGCTTTCTTT
CDR3 protein: CSARGGKGSAEAFF

D gene: -
clone size: few
CDR3 length: 14
J gene: TRBJ2-7
V gene: TRBV20-1
CDR3 DNA: TGCAGTGCCCGTTCGACAAGGGGGGTCTACGAGCAGTACTTC
CDR3 protein: CSARSTRGVYEQYF

D gene: -
clone size: -
CDR3 length: 13
J gene: TRBJ1-4
V gene: TRBV14
CDR3 DNA: TGTGCCAGCAGCCAGACCACTAATGAAAAACTGTTTTTT
CDR3 protein: CASSQTTNEKLFF

D gene: TRBD1
clone size: many
CDR3 length: 13
J gene: TRBJ1-2
V gene: TRBV6-1
CDR3 DNA: TGTGCCAGCAGGGGACAGATCCTCTATGGCTACACCTTC
CDR3 protein: CASRGQILYGYTF

D gene: -
clone size: many
CDR3 length: 15
J gene: TRBJ1-2
V gene: TRBV19
CDR3 DNA: TGTGCCAGTAGTATAGGGCCAGGTGTCACCGCTGGCTACACCTTC
CDR3 protein: CASSIGPGVTAGYTF

D gene: -
clone size: -
CDR3 length: 16
J gene: TRBJ1-4
V gene: TRBV5-1
CDR3 DNA: TGCGCCAGCAGCTTGTCGGGACAAGCAACTAATGAAGAACTGTTTTTT
CDR3 protein: CASSLSGQATNEELFF

D gene: -
clone size: many
CDR3 length: 15
J gene: TRBJ1-1
V gene: TRBV3-1
CDR3 DNA: TGTGCCAGCAGCCAAGATGAGAGGTGGAGCACTGAAGCTTTCTTT
CDR3 protein: CASSQDERWSTEAFF

D gene: TRBD1
clone size: many
CDR3 length: 17
J gene: TRBJ1-1
V gene: TRBV19
CDR3 DNA: TGTGCCAGTAGTCCTACAGGGGGCTACGATATGAGGTCTGAAGCTTTCTTT
CDR3 protein: CASSPTGGYDMRSEAFF

D gene: TRBD1
clone size: many
CDR3 length: 15
J gene: TRBJ1-5
V gene: TRBV28
CDR3 DNA: TGTGCCAGCAGCTCAGGGGGCGGGAGAAATCAGCCCCAGCATTTT
CDR3 protein: CASSSGGGRNQPQHF

D gene: TRBD2
clone size: -
CDR3 length: 13
J gene: TRBJ2-3
V gene: TRBV20-1
CDR3 DNA: TGCAGTGCTACTTCTACTAGCGAAGATACGCAGTGTTTT
CDR3 protein: CSATSTSEDTQCF

D gene: -
clone size: many
CDR3 length: 13
J gene: TRBJ1-1
V gene: TRBV5-1
CDR3 DNA: TGCGCCAGCAGCTTGCAGCGGAACACTGAAGCTTTCTTT
CDR3 protein: CASSLQRNTEAFF

D gene: -
clone size: -
CDR3 length: 19
J gene: TRBJ1-3
V gene: TRBV4-1
CDR3 DNA: TGCGCCAGCAGCCCCTTATATAAGGGACGGACCAGTCAGAGAAACACCATATATTTT
CDR3 protein: CASSPLYKGRTSQRNTIYF

D gene: -
clone size: many
CDR3 length: 13
J gene: TRBJ2-7
V gene: TRBV11-1
CDR3 DNA: TGTGCCAGCAGCTCCGGATCCACCTACGAGCAGTACTTC
CDR3 protein: CASSSGSTYEQYF

D gene: -
clone size: many
CDR3 length: 17
J gene: TRBJ1-6
V gene: TRBV7-2
CDR3 DNA: TGTGCCAGCAGCTTAGCGCAGGGCAGCCTGGTCAATTCACCCCTCCACTTT
CDR3 protein: CASSLAQGSLVNSPLHF

D gene: -
clone size: few
CDR3 length: 13
J gene: TRBJ2-7
V gene: TRBV3-1
CDR3 DNA: TGTGCCAGCAGCCAAGAAAGGGGGTACGAGCAGTACTTC
CDR3 protein: CASSQERGYEQYF

D gene: -
clone size: many
CDR3 length: 14
J gene: TRBJ2-7
V gene: TRBV6-6
CDR3 DNA: TGTGCCAGCAGTTACGACGGGGGTTATTACGAGCAGTACTTC
CDR3 protein: CASSYDGGYYEQYF

D gene: TRBD1
clone size: many
CDR3 length: 15
J gene: TRBJ1-3
V gene: TRBV7-2
CDR3 DNA: TGTGCCAGCAGCAGAGACACAGGGGGCGGAAACACCATATATTTT
CDR3 protein: CASSRDTGGGNTIYF

D gene: -
clone size: many
CDR3 length: 14
J gene: TRBJ1-3
V gene: TRBV3-1
CDR3 DNA: TGTGCCAGCAGCCAAGTCGGACCAACGCACACCATATATTTT
CDR3 protein: CASSQVGPTHTIYF

D gene: TRBD1
clone size: many
CDR3 length: 17
J gene: TRBJ1-2
V gene: TRBV27
CDR3 DNA: TGTGCCAGCAGTTCAACCGGGACAGGGGTACGGAACTATGGCTACACCTTC
CDR3 protein: CASSSTGTGVRNYGYTF

D gene: -
clone size: -
CDR3 length: 13
J gene: TRBJ1-4
V gene: TRBV9
CDR3 DNA: TGTGCCAGCAGTCTTGGAAGTAATGAAAAACTGTTTTTT
CDR3 protein: CASSLGSNEKLFF

D gene: -
clone size: -
CDR3 length: 15
J gene: TRBJ2-3
V gene: TRBV3-1
CDR3 DNA: TGTGCCAGCAGCCAAGACTTTGGGGGCGGGGATACGCAGTATTTT
CDR3 protein: CASSQDFGGGDTQYF

D gene: -
clone size: many
CDR3 length: 15
J gene: TRBJ1-1
V gene: TRBV20-1
CDR3 DNA: TGCAGTGCTAGTCTCACAGGAGGCGAGGACACTGAAGCTTTCTTT
CDR3 protein: CSASLTGGEDTEAFF